The clone carrying this T cell receptor beta chain has a handful of counts. Its antigen is unidentified. This record comes from a study of cytomegalovirus exposure and HLA in healthy donors. Study conclusions and caveats: Presence/absence analyses treated sequencing depth as roughly uniform across donors. Researchers reported from a later analysis that most CMV-associated TCR beta chains appeared HLA-restricted. The investigators catalogued some 160 TCR beta chains as cytomegalovirus-associated.

The trim removed 11 bases at V and 2 bases at J, leaving 6 bases unmatched. Per germline, CDR1 LNHDA and CDR2 SQIVND (reference sequence). The CDR3 extends over 13 amino acids. The primer mix had 60 Vbeta and 13 Jbeta primers. Using immunoSEQ multiplex PCR, the repertoire was profiled, and TCRdb retains in-frame clones only, with some absent. Here the sample spans about 200,000 clones, roughly 83% being singletons. Sampled while nominally healthy, donors likely had unrecorded immune exposures. The receptor was isolated from a male donor in good health and CMV-seropositive. The rearrangement uses TRBV19 and TRBJ2-1; 7 nucleotides agree with TRBD1. Sequenced: PBMCs. CDR3 amino acids: CAVGQSPYNEQFF. The DNA of the CDR3 is TGTGCCGTGGGACAGTCCCCCTACAATGAGCAGTTCTTC.